The next 3 T cell receptor beta chains were all read from a single sample in a study of T cells after somatic rescue of genetic block. Sequencing used immunoSEQ multiplex PCR; TCRdb keeps in-frame clones, though not all of them. The sample carries 95,000 to 120,000 clones, 80% to 95% recorded once. The sample was peripheral blood mononuclear cells (PBMCs). The receptors were sampled from a woman aged 18-29 years.

This clone was seen a few times. This chain joins TRBV2 and TRBJ1-1, with 8 bases lining up with TRBD1. The CDR3 is made up of 16 amino acids. The germline gives CDR1 SNHLY, CDR2 FYNNEI. After removal of 2 bases from V and 0 bases from J, the junction contained 5 bases not matched to a gene. CDR3 coding DNA: TGTGCCAGCAGTGAACTGCAGGGGGCCCTGAACACTGAAGCTTTCTTT. Protein sequence: CASSELQGALNTEAFF.

The chain couples TRBV20-1 to TRBJ2-1; D gene uncertain. Germline-derived CDR1 and CDR2 are DFQATT and SNEGSKA (reference sequence). The CDR3 is 11 residues long. Trimming took 4 bases from V and 2 from J, leaving 3 bases between them. The CDR3 region has the DNA TGCAGTGCTATTCCCTACAATGAGCAGTTCTTC. Translated: CSAIPYNEQFF.

This chain joins TRBV5-1 and TRBJ1-6; D unclear. Germline lookup yields CDR1 SGHRS and CDR2 YFSETQ. Trimming took off 0 bases at V and 8 bases at J, with 33 bases between the two ends. This CDR3 is built from 22 residues. The CDR3 here is CASSLGTAEVPGYPLTDSPLHF. CDR3 nucleotides: TGCGCCAGCAGCTTGGGGACGGCGGAGGTGCCGGGTTACCCCCTTACTGATTCACCCCTCCACTTT.